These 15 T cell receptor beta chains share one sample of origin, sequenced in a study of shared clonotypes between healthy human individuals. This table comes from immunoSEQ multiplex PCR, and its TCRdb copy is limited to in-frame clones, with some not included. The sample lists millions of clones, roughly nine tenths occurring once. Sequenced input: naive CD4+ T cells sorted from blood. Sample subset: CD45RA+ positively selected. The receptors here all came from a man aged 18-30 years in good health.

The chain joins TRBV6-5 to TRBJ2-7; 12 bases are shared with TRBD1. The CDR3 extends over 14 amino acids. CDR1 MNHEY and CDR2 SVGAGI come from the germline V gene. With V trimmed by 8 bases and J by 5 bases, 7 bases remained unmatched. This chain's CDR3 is CASSRDRGHNEQYF. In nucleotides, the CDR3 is TGTGCCAGCTCCCGGGACAGGGGGCACAACGAGCAGTACTTC.

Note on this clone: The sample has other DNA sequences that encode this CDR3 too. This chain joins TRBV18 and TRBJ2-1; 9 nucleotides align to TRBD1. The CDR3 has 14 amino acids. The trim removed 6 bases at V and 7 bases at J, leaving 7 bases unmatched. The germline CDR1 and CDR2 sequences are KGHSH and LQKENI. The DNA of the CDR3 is TGTGCCAGCTCCCCCGGGACAGGGAGGAATGAGCAGTTCTTC. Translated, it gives CASSPGTGRNEQFF.

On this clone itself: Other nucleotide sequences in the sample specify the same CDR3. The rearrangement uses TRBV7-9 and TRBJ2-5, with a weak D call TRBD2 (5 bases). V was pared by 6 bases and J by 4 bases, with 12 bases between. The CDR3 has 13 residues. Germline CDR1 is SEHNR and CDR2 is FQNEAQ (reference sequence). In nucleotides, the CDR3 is TGTGCCAGCAGTTTGGCGGGTGGAGAGACCCAGTACTTC. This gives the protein CASSLAGGETQYF.

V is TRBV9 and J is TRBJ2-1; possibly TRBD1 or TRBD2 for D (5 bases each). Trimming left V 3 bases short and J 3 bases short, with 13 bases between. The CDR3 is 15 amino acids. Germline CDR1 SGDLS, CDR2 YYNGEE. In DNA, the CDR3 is TGTGCCAGCAGCGGGCGAGGGGCCTTCTACAATGAGCAGTTCTTC. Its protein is CASSGRGAFYNEQFF. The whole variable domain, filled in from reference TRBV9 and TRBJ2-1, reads DSGVTQTPKHLITATGQRVTLRCSPRSGDLSVYWYQQSLDQGLQFLIQYYNGEERAKGNILERFSAQQFPDLHSELNLSSLELGDSALYFCASSGRGAFYNEQFFGPGTRLTVL.

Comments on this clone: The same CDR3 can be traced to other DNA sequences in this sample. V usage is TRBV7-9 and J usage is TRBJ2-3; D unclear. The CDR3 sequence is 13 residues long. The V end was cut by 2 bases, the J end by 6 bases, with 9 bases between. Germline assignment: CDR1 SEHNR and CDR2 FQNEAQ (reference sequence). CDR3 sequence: CASSLSRTDTQYF. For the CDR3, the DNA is TGTGCCAGCAGCTTATCACGAACTGATACGCAGTATTTT.

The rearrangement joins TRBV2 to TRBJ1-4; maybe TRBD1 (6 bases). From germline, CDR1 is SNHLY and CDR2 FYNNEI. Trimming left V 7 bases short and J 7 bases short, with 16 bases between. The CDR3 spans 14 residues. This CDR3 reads CASKPNRASEKLFF. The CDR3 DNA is TGTGCCAGCAAACCTAACAGGGCGAGTGAAAAACTGTTTTTT.

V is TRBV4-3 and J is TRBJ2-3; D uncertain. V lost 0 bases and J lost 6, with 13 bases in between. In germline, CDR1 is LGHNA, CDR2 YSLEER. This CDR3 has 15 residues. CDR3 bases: TGCGCCAGCAGCCAAGATCATCGGTCCGGGGATACGCAGTATTTT. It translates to CASSQDHRSGDTQYF.

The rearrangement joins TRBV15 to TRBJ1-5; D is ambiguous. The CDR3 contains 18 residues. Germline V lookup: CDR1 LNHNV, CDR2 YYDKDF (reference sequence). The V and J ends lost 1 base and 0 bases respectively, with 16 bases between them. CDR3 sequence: CATSRVRTKHASNQPQHF. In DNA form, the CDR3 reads TGTGCCACCAGCAGAGTACGGACGAAGCATGCTAGCAATCAGCCCCAGCATTTT.

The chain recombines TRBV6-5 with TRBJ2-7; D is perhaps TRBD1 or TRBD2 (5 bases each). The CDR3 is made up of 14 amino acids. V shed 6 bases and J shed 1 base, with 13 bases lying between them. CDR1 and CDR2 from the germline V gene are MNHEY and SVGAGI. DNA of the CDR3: TGTGCCAGCAGACGGGACGGGCTTTCCTACGAGCAGTACTTC. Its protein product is CASRRDGLSYEQYF.

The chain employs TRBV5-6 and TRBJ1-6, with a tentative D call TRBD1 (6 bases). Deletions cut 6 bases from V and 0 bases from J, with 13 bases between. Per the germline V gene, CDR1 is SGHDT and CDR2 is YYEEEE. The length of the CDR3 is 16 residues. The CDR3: CASTLQGSSYNSPLHF. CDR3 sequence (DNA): TGTGCCAGCACCTTACAGGGTAGCTCCTATAATTCACCCCTCCACTTT.

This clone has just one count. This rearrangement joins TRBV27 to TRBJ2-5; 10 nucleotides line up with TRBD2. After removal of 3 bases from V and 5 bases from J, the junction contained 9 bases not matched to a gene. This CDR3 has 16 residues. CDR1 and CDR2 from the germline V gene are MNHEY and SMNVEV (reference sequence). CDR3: CASSFLLAGAVETQYF. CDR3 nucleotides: TGTGCCAGCAGTTTCTTGCTAGCGGGAGCGGTGGAGACCCAGTACTTC.

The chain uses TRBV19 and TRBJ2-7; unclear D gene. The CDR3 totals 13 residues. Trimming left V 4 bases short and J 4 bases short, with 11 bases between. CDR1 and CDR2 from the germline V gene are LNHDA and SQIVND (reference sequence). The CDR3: CASSTTGPYEQYF. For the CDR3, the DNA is TGTGCCAGTAGTACGACCGGACCATACGAGCAGTACTTC.

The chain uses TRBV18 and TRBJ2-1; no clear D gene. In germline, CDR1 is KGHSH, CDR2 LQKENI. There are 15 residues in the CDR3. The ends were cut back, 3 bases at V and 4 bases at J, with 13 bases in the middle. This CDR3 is CASSPSVLGYNEQFF. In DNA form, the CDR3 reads TGTGCCAGCTCACCGAGCGTGCTGGGATACAATGAGCAGTTCTTC. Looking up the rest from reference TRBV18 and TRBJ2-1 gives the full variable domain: NAGVMQNPRHLVRRRGQEARLRCSPMKGHSHVYWYRQLPEEGLKFMVYLQKENIIDESGMPKERFSAEFPKEGPSILRIQQVVRGDSAAYFCASSPSVLGYNEQFFGPGTRLTVL.

The CDR3 region has the DNA TGTGCCAGCAGCAGGGTTAACACTGAAGCTTTCTTT. Its translation: CASSRVNTEAFF. The chain joins TRBV2 to TRBJ1-1; TRBD1 is a possible D gene (5 bases). Germline V gene data show CDR1 as SNHLY and CDR2 as FYNNEI. The CDR3 has 12 residues. V lost 6 bases and J lost 2, with 7 bases in between.

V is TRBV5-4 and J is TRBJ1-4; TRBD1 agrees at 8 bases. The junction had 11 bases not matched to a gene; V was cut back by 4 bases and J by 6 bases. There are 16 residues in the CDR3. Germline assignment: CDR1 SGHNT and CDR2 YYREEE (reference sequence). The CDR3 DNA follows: TGTGCCAGCAGCCGAACTCAGGGGGCGGGGGATGAAAAACTGTTTTTT. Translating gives CASSRTQGAGDEKLFF.